Listed below are T cell receptor beta chains from one sample, sequenced in a study of T cells in Graves' hyperthyroidism and ophthalmopathy. TCRdb re-analysed the multiplex PCR reads in MiXCR, keeping a single row per CDR3 protein. The repertoire includes roughly 650,000 distinct CDR3 sequences, about a sixth of them detected once, and roughly 3.4% sits in the top ten. The sequenced material came from blood. The source is a woman aged 40-49 years with Graves' ophthalmopathy. Each CDR3 is given with its conserved first and last residue. The D gene is left open where the match is weak. Size tells how often a clone was seen (once, few, many) or the class of an expanded clone, and some rows leave it out.

D | size | J | V | DNA | CDR3
NA | many | TRBJ2-5 | TRBV2 | TGTGCCAGCAGTGAAGCAGGAGGGGGCACCCTCCAAGAGACCCAGTACTTC | CASSEAGGGTLQETQYF
NA | many | TRBJ1-2 | TRBV27 | TGTGCCAGCAGTTCAGTGGGATATGGCTACACCTTC | CASSSVGYGYTF
NA | NA | TRBJ1-3 | TRBV6-4 | TGTGCCAGCAGTTCGTGGGGAAACAGGGCTTCTGGAAACACCATATATTTT | CASSSWGNRASGNTIYF
TRBD1 | many | TRBJ2-7 | TRBV28 | TGTGCCAGCAGCCTCCTAGGACAGGTATCTTACGAGCAGTACTTC | CASSLLGQVSYEQYF
NA | many | TRBJ1-4 | TRBV3-1 | TGTGCCAGCAGCCAAGATTGGTCGGGGAGAGAAAAACTGTTTTTT | CASSQDWSGREKLFF
NA | many | TRBJ1-1 | TRBV28 | TGTGCCAGCAGTTTATGGGGGACGGAATACACTGAAGCTTTCTTT | CASSLWGTEYTEAFF
NA | NA | TRBJ1-1 | TRBV30 | TGTGCCTGGAGTGGACCCCGGACTATGGGGGACACTGAAGCTTTCTTT | CAWSGPRTMGDTEAFF
TRBD2 | few | TRBJ2-7 | TRBV20-1 | TGCAGTGCTAGAGGGGGGAGGGGTGCCACCTCCGAGCAGTACTTC | CSARGGRGATSEQYF
NA | few | TRBJ2-1 | TRBV7-9 | TGTGCCAGCAGCCAATATGGGGGGCGTCGATTGGGGGTAAATGAGCAGTTCTTC | CASSQYGGRRLGVNEQFF
TRBD1 | NA | TRBJ1-2 | TRBV2 | TGTGCCAGCAGTGCATGGGGCACAGGGGGCGACTATAGCTACACCTTC | CASSAWGTGGDYSYTF
NA | few | TRBJ2-7 | TRBV10-3 | TGTGCCATCAGTCCAGGGACATATCCCTACGAGCAGTACTTC | CAISPGTYPYEQYF
NA | many | TRBJ2-3 | TRBV7-8 | TGTGCCAGCAGCTTAGAGGGTGGAACGCAGTATTTT | CASSLEGGTQYF
TRBD1 | few | TRBJ2-7 | TRBV10-3 | TGTGCCATCAGCGGGGACAGGGACGAGCAGTACTTC | CAISGDRDEQYF
TRBD1 | NA | TRBJ2-1 | TRBV5-4 | TGTGCCAGCAGCGCGGACAGGGGAGACAATGAGCAGTTCTTC | CASSADRGDNEQFF
TRBD2 | NA | TRBJ2-1 | TRBV20-1 | TGTAGTGCTAGAGATCAATCGGGGGGAAAAGGCAATGAGCAGTTCTTC | CSARDQSGGKGNEQFF
NA | NA | TRBJ2-2 | TRBV6-4 | TGTGCCAGCAGTGACTCGGGAGGCTTCACCGGGGAGCTGTTTTTT | CASSDSGGFTGELFF
NA | few | TRBJ2-7 | TRBV5-8 | TGTGCCAGCAGCTTGAGTTGGAGAGGCTACGAGCAGTACTTC | CASSLSWRGYEQYF
NA | many | TRBJ1-4 | TRBV7-8 | TGTGCCAGCAGCAAGCGCGCCGGGATGACAACTAATGAAAAACTGTTTTTT | CASSKRAGMTTNEKLFF
NA | many | TRBJ2-3 | TRBV18 | TGTGCCAGCTCACCTTCTCGTCTGGAAGATACGCAGTATTTT | CASSPSRLEDTQYF
TRBD1 | many | TRBJ2-3 | TRBV5-1 | TGCGCCAGCAGCTTGGGACAGGGGGTTACCACAGATACGCAGTATTTT | CASSLGQGVTTDTQYF
TRBD1 | many | TRBJ2-7 | TRBV20-1 | TGCAGTGCTAATGACCGGGACAGAGACTCCTACGAGCAGTACTTC | CSANDRDRDSYEQYF
NA | NA | TRBJ2-3 | TRBV9 | TGTGCCAGCAGCGCTAGACCCCTCCGGGGGGCGACAGATACGCAGTATTTT | CASSARPLRGATDTQYF
NA | few | TRBJ1-1 | TRBV15 | TGTGCCACCAGCAAAACGGACAGCCAGAACACTGAAGCTTTCTTT | CATSKTDSQNTEAFF
NA | few | TRBJ2-7 | TRBV29-1 | TGCAGCGTTGGAAGAGGGGCGGCCAGGCGAGACGAGCAGTACTTC | CSVGRGAARRDEQYF
NA | few | TRBJ1-2 | TRBV10-2 | TGCGCCAGCAGTACGAACCCAGGGTTTGGCTACACCTTC | CASSTNPGFGYTF
NA | NA | TRBJ2-2 | TRBV28 | TGTGCCAGCAGTAATTATGGGGAGCTGTTTTTT | CASSNYGELFF